The 17 T cell receptor beta chains reported below all come from one sample, sequenced in a study of blood T cell repertoires in COVID-19. Assay used: immunoSEQ multiplex PCR; TCRdb lists only in-frame clones, some missing. Here the sample spans about 140,000 clones, about 91% being singletons. The sample consisted of peripheral blood. All receptors come from a woman aged 55-75 years with acute or convalescent COVID-19.

This clone was found once. J is TRBJ2-7 and V is TRBV6-6; 14 positions agree with TRBD2. This CDR3 comprises 17 residues. Germline lookup yields CDR1 MNHNY and CDR2 SVGAGI (reference sequence). V lost 5 bases to trimming and J lost 2 bases; unmatched junction nucleotides: 8. The CDR3 DNA sequence: TGTGCCAGCAGTCGTGCCTGGACTAGCGGGGGGACCTACGAGCAGTACTTC. It codes for CASSRAWTSGGTYEQYF.

The chain carries TRBV28 and TRBJ2-7; 9 bases fit TRBD2. CDR1 and CDR2 from the germline V gene are MDHEN and SYDVKM. Trimming at V came to 5 bases and at J to 3 bases, leaving 8 bases not matched to a gene. The CDR3 is made up of 15 amino acids. CDR3: CASSQPAGGSYEQYF. CDR3 nucleotides: TGTGCCAGCAGTCAACCAGCGGGGGGAAGCTACGAGCAGTACTTC.

This sequence joins TRBV7-3 and TRBJ1-1; TRBD1 might be the D (5 bases). The germline gives CDR1 SGHTA, CDR2 FQGTGA. The CDR3 loop spans 15 amino acids. Trimming left V 1 base short and J 0 bases short, with 9 bases between. CDR3 in DNA: TGTGCCAGCAGCTTAATTGGGGGGATGAACACTGAAGCTTTCTTT. Its translation: CASSLIGGMNTEAFF.

In its sample, this clone was seen once. This rearrangement joins TRBV15 to TRBJ1-2; 12 bases match TRBD1. Germline-derived CDR1 and CDR2 are LNHNV and YYDKDF (reference sequence). V shed 3 bases, J shed 8 bases, and the junction held 7 bases outside the gene matches. The CDR3 sequence is 15 residues long. The DNA of the CDR3 is TGTGCCACCAGCAGGGGTGGGACAGGGGGCGGCGGCTACACCTTC. As protein: CATSRGGTGGGGYTF.

The J gene is TRBJ1-5, the V gene TRBV4-1, with 9 bases fitting TRBD1. CDR3 length equals 16 residues. V gave up 5 bases and J gave up 2 bases; unmatched junction bases: 7. CDR1 and CDR2 (germline): MGHRA, YSYEKL. CDR3 bases: TGCGCCAGCAGCTCGGGACAGGGACCGCGCAATCAGCCCCAGCATTTT. Amino acid sequence: CASSSGQGPRNQPQHF.

The chain couples TRBV6-4 to TRBJ1-2; 8 bases match TRBD1. J gave up 5 bases and V 0 bases, and 5 bases lay outside the gene matches. The CDR3 is 15 amino acids. Germline CDR1 is MRHNA and CDR2 is SNTAGT. In DNA form, the CDR3 reads TGTGCCAGCAGTGACTCGCCTGGGACAGGATATGGCTACACCTTC. Amino acid sequence: CASSDSPGTGYGYTF.

The chain combines TRBV4-3 with TRBJ1-1; D gene ambiguous. Trimming stripped 1 base from V and 0 bases from J, with 9 bases between. The CDR3 extends over 15 amino acids. Germline loops: CDR1 LGHNA, CDR2 YSLEER. The CDR3 DNA reads as TGCGCCAGCAGCCAAGGGCCAGGAATGAACACTGAAGCTTTCTTT. Its protein is CASSQGPGMNTEAFF.

The J gene is TRBJ2-1, the V gene TRBV5-4; 12 bases align to TRBD2. There are 17 residues in the CDR3. Germline V gene data show CDR1 as SGHNT and CDR2 as YYREEE (reference sequence). After removal of 2 bases from V and 8 bases from J, the junction contained 11 bases not matched to a gene. The CDR3 reads CASSFLLAGGPGDEQFF. CDR3 bases: TGTGCCAGCAGCTTTCTCCTAGCGGGGGGGCCCGGCGATGAGCAGTTCTTC. Based on the CDR3 plus reference TRBV5-4 and TRBJ2-1, the full variable domain is ETGVTQSPTHLIKTRGQQVTLRCSSQSGHNTVSWYQQALGQGPQFIFQYYREEENGRGNFPPRFSGLQFPNYSSELNVNALELDDSALYLCASSFLLAGGPGDEQFFGPGTRLTVL.

The chain links TRBV27 to TRBJ1-6, with 7 bases aligning to TRBD1. J was trimmed by 8 bases and V by 5 bases; bases with no gene match: 9. Germline V gene data show CDR1 as MNHEY and CDR2 as SMNVEV (reference sequence). The CDR3 is made up of 15 amino acids. The CDR3 DNA reads as TGTGCCAGCAGTCCCCTCACAGGGGCGTATTCACCCCTCCACTTT. It specifies CASSPLTGAYSPLHF.

The chain recombines TRBV7-9 with TRBJ2-7, with D possibly being TRBD1 (6 bases). Germline CDR1 and CDR2: SEHNR and FQNEAQ (reference sequence). The CDR3 spans 12 residues. V was cut by 7 bases and J by 5 bases, with 12 bases left in between. In nucleotides, the CDR3 is TGTGCCAGCAATCCCAGGGGCAACGAGCAGTACTTC. Translation gives CASNPRGNEQYF.

The chain couples TRBV16 to TRBJ1-2; the match to TRBD1 covers 7 bases. The CDR3 extends over 15 amino acids. V was clipped by 1 base and J by 7 bases; unmatched bases: 9. CDR1 and CDR2 from the germline V gene are KGHSY and FQNENV. Here the CDR3 DNA reads TGTGCCAGCAGCCAATACGACAGGGTTATGGGTGGCTACACCTTC. This sequence encodes CASSQYDRVMGGYTF.

Concerning this clone itself: A junction boundary mismatches the germline segment, possibly from a read error. This chain uses TRBV11-3 with TRBJ1-3; possibly TRBD1 for D (6 bases). Looked up from germline, CDR1 is SGHNT and CDR2 is YENEEA. This CDR3 has 16 residues. Here the CDR3 reads CASSLDQWRRAGGVIF. The CDR3 nucleotides read TGTGCCAGCAGCTTAGATCAGTGGAGAAGGGCGGGGGGCGTGATTTTT.

The V gene is TRBV5-1, the J gene TRBJ1-2; 7 positions agree with TRBD1. Trimming took 0 bases from V and 2 from J; bases not matched to a gene: 4. Germline V gives CDR1 SGHRS, CDR2 YFSETQ. This CDR3 region has 15 residues. CDR3 sequence (DNA): TGCGCCAGCAGCTTGGCCACAGGGGAGAACTATGGCTACACCTTC. Translation: CASSLATGENYGYTF.

The V gene is TRBV6-2 or TRBV6-3, the J gene TRBJ2-5; 9 nucleotides agree with TRBD2. Trimming cost V 2 bases and J 5 bases; bases outside gene matches: 15. Germline V CDR1 and CDR2: MNHEY, SVGEGT. The CDR3 loop spans 18 amino acids. The CDR3 nucleotides read TGTGCCAGCAGTTACAAGCGGGGGGTCACCCTTTCGCGGGAGACCCAGTACTTC. Protein sequence: CASSYKRGVTLSRETQYF.

Notes on this clone: The conserved phenylalanine or tryptophan is not found at the CDR3 terminus, so this likely reflects a read error. The limits of the CDR3 on the DNA are not certain, so only TCRdb's listed CDR3 is given. This chain connects TRBV20-1 to TRBJ2-3; the D segment call TRBD2 is taken from the table without a DNA check. The CDR3 is 11 amino acids long, termini counted. Germline CDR1 and CDR2: DFQATT and SNEGSKA (reference sequence). The CDR3 loop is CSARPSGGRGY.

The gene calls are TRBV4-1 and TRBJ2-7; perhaps TRBD1 as D (6 bases). The CDR3 is 16 amino acids. Germline-derived CDR1 and CDR2 are MGHRA and YSYEKL. V gave up 0 bases and J gave up 2 bases, with 14 bases separating them. The CDR3 protein is CASSQDRPDSTYEQYF. The CDR3 DNA is TGCGCCAGCAGCCAAGATAGGCCGGACAGCACCTACGAGCAGTACTTC.

The chain employs TRBV24-1 and TRBJ2-6; 7 bases are shared with TRBD1. CDR1 is KGHDR, CDR2 SFDVKD, per germline. V lost 5 bases and J lost 0; bases outside the gene matches: 6. This CDR3 is 17 amino acids long. The CDR3 DNA reads as TGTGCCACCAGTGCCCCGACAGGGAACTCTGGGGCCAACGTCCTGACTTTC. Its translation is CATSAPTGNSGANVLTF.